These 20 T cell receptor beta chains came from one sample sequenced in a study of T cell responses to AZD1222 COVID-19 vaccine. Here immunoSEQ multiplex PCR was the method, and the copy in TCRdb shows in-frame clones only, minus some. The sample includes approximately 50,000 clones, about 85% of them seen just once. Sequenced material: peripheral blood, taken on day 0 of MenACWY control vaccination. All receptors come from an adult in good health.

The V and J genes are TRBV29-1 and TRBJ2-7; D is unclear. This CDR3 spans 12 amino acids. The V gene lost 1 base and the J gene lost 7 bases, with 11 bases spanning the gap. CDR1 and CDR2 (germline): SQVTM, ANQGSEA. In nucleotides, the CDR3 is TGCAGCGTTGAAGTGGGCCCTCGGGAGCAGTACTTC. Its translation is CSVEVGPREQYF.

This clone was observed a few times. The chain joins TRBV28 to TRBJ2-7; 12 bases align to TRBD2. Germline lookup yields CDR1 MDHEN and CDR2 SYDVKM. J gave up 5 bases and V 1 base, and 6 bases lay outside the gene matches. This CDR3 has 16 amino acids. This CDR3 reads CASSLSLTSGSDEQYF. Written as DNA, the CDR3 is TGTGCCAGCAGTTTATCCCTGACTAGCGGGAGTGACGAGCAGTACTTC.

The rearrangement joins TRBV28 to TRBJ2-2, with D perhaps TRBD1 (5 bases). This CDR3 has 15 amino acids. CDR1 is MDHEN and CDR2 is SYDVKM in the germline V gene. Deletions cut 4 bases from V and 7 bases from J, with 16 bases between. The CDR3 DNA sequence: TGTGCCAGCAGTTCAGTAGCAGGGCCCAACGGGGAGCTGTTTTTT. Translating gives CASSSVAGPNGELFF.

The chain uses TRBV6-2 or TRBV6-3 and TRBJ2-3; D assignment may be TRBD1 or TRBD2 (6 bases each). Germline CDR1 is MNHEY and CDR2 is SVGEGT. The CDR3 covers 15 residues. The germline V and J ends were trimmed by 4 bases and 2 bases, with 13 bases remaining between them. CDR3 sequence reads: CASSSAGHDTDTQYF. CDR3 sequence (DNA): TGTGCCAGCAGTTCCGCGGGACACGACACAGATACGCAGTATTTT.

This chain links TRBV28 with TRBJ2-7; 7 bases align to TRBD2. The ends lost 8 bases at V and 5 bases at J; junction bases unmatched: 15. The length of the CDR3 is 15 residues. Germline CDR1 and CDR2: MDHEN and SYDVKM. The CDR3 reads CASSLGGLKANEQYF. DNA for the CDR3: TGTGCCAGCTCCCTGGGGGGACTAAAAGCGAACGAGCAGTACTTC.

This chain uses TRBV5-1 with TRBJ2-1; D may be TRBD1 or TRBD2 (6 bases each). Germline CDR1 is SGHRS and CDR2 is YFSETQ. V lost 1 base and J 2 bases, leaving 10 bases between the germline ends. The CDR3 length is 15 residues. CDR3 region: CASSLWGATYNEQFF. The CDR3 nucleotides are TGCGCCAGCAGCTTGTGGGGGGCCACCTACAATGAGCAGTTCTTC.

V and J are TRBV6-2 or TRBV6-3 and TRBJ2-7; a weak D match, TRBD2 (6 bases). Trimming cost V 5 bases and J 4 bases, with 15 bases left between them. The CDR3 is made up of 14 amino acids. Germline V gene data show CDR1 as MNHEY and CDR2 as SVGEGT. The DNA for the CDR3 is TGTGCCAGCAGTAGGGGACTTCCCCCATACGAGCAGTACTTC. Amino acid sequence: CASSRGLPPYEQYF.

The chain is built from TRBV6-5 and TRBJ2-1; 8 nucleotides line up with TRBD2. The CDR3 sequence is 12 residues long. V lost 11 bases to trimming and J lost 2 bases; unmatched junction nucleotides: 2. Germline lookup yields CDR1 MNHEY and CDR2 SVGAGI. The CDR3 nucleotides are TGTGCCGCGGGAGGAACCTACAATGAGCAGTTCTTC. Translated: CAAGGTYNEQFF.

The chain carries TRBV7-2 and TRBJ1-6, with TRBD1 matching 8 bases. Germline-derived CDR1 and CDR2 are SGHTA and FQGNSA. J gave up 7 bases and V 4 bases, and 6 bases lay outside the gene matches. The CDR3 spans 15 residues. The CDR3 bases are TGTGCCAGCAGCTCACAGGGGGTGGAAAATTCACCCCTCCACTTT. Its translation: CASSSQGVENSPLHF. Looking up the rest from reference TRBV7-2 and TRBJ1-6 gives the full variable domain: GAGVSQSPSNKVTEKGKDVELRCDPISGHTALYWYRQSLGQGLEFLIYFQGNSAPDKSGLPSDRFSAERTGGSVSTLTIQRTQQEDSAVYLCASSSQGVENSPLHFGNGTRLTVT.

The chain employs TRBV28 and TRBJ1-1; TRBD1 is a possible D gene (5 bases). Per germline, CDR1 MDHEN and CDR2 SYDVKM. V lost 1 base, J lost 7 bases, and 16 bases lay in between. This CDR3 is built from 15 residues. In DNA form, the CDR3 reads TGTGCCAGCAGTTTATCAGGGAGCGGGAAGGGTGAAGCTTTCTTT. This sequence encodes CASSLSGSGKGEAFF.

V usage is TRBV6-1 and J usage is TRBJ1-5; D might be TRBD1 (6 bases). The CDR3 extends over 15 amino acids. Looked up from germline, CDR1 is MNHNS and CDR2 is SASEGT. V lost 0 bases and J 8 bases, leaving 14 bases between the germline ends. The CDR3 sequence is CASSEAGQGSEPQHF. Written as DNA, the CDR3 is TGTGCCAGCAGTGAAGCGGGCCAGGGGTCTGAGCCCCAGCATTTT.

The rearrangement uses TRBV28 and TRBJ1-5, with D maybe TRBD1 (5 bases). With 5 bases removed from V and 5 bases from J, the gap between germline ends came to 13 bases. Germline V gene sequence: CDR1 MDHEN, CDR2 SYDVKM. The CDR3 is 14 residues long. CDR3 in DNA: TGTGCCAGCAGTCTCTCGGGGGGGTATCAGCCCCAGCATTTT. Its translation is CASSLSGGYQPQHF.

This clone was observed once. The chain joins TRBV7-3 to TRBJ2-1; D might be TRBD1 or TRBD2, each matching 5 bases. This CDR3 is built from 16 residues. V lost 2 bases and J lost 9, with 20 bases in between. CDR1 is SGHTA and CDR2 is FQGTGA in the germline V gene. The CDR3 loop reads CASSLSRGSASGEQFF. CDR3 sequence (DNA): TGTGCCAGCAGCTTATCGAGGGGTTCTGCCTCAGGTGAGCAGTTCTTC.

The chain joins TRBV15 to TRBJ2-1, with 15 bases identical to TRBD2. The V and J ends lost 0 bases and 0 bases, in that order; junction bases with no gene match: 3. The germline V gene has CDR1 LNHNV and CDR2 YYDKDF (reference sequence). This CDR3 spans 19 amino acids. CDR3 amino acids: CATSRDRTSGRGSYNEQFF. In DNA form, the CDR3 reads TGTGCCACCAGCAGAGATCGGACTAGCGGGAGGGGCTCCTACAATGAGCAGTTCTTC.

This clone has only a few counts. This chain connects TRBV5-5 to TRBJ2-7; unclear D gene. Trimming pared 0 bases from V and 1 base from J, leaving 11 bases between. This CDR3 has 15 residues. CDR1 SGHKS and CDR2 YYEKEE come from the germline V gene (reference sequence). The CDR3 DNA follows: TGTGCCAGCAGCTTGGTCGGAGTCCCATCCTACGAGCAGTACTTC. It encodes CASSLVGVPSYEQYF.

The V gene is TRBV7-2, the J gene TRBJ2-1; TRBD2 agrees at 11 bases. In germline, CDR1 is SGHTA, CDR2 FQGNSA. This CDR3 region has 14 residues. V lost 7 bases to trimming and J lost 9 bases; unmatched junction nucleotides: 8. CDR3: CASILAGARGEQFF. The CDR3 nucleotides are TGTGCCAGCATACTAGCGGGAGCCCGGGGTGAGCAGTTCTTC.

The V and J genes are TRBV5-1 and TRBJ2-3, with a possible D match to TRBD2 (6 bases). Germline V gene data show CDR1 as SGHRS and CDR2 as YFSETQ. The CDR3 totals 16 residues. V lost 0 bases to trimming and J lost 5 bases, with 16 bases between them. In nucleotides, the CDR3 is TGCGCCAGCAGCTTGGGTGGGGGGTCACTAGGAGATACGCAGTATTTT. Encoded protein: CASSLGGGSLGDTQYF. Full variable domain (remainder filled in from reference TRBV5-1 and TRBJ2-3): KAGVTQTPRYLIKTRGQQVTLSCSPISGHRSVSWYQQTPGQGLQFLFEYFSETQRNKGNFPGRFSGRQFSNSRSEMNVSTLELGDSALYLCASSLGGGSLGDTQYFGPGTRLTVL.

This chain connects TRBV5-1 to TRBJ1-3; TRBD1 matches 9 bases. Per the germline V gene, CDR1 is SGHRS and CDR2 is YFSETQ. CDR3 length: 16 amino acids. V lost 4 bases, J lost 3 bases, and 8 bases stayed unmatched. The CDR3 DNA follows: TGCGCCAGCAGCGCCACAGGGACAGGGATTGGAAACACCATATATTTT. It yields the protein CASSATGTGIGNTIYF.

The rearrangement uses TRBV9 and TRBJ1-1; 10 nucleotides align to TRBD1. Per the germline V gene, CDR1 is SGDLS and CDR2 is YYNGEE. The CDR3 loop spans 12 amino acids. V was clipped by 4 bases and J by 13 bases; unmatched bases: 7. CDR3 loop: CASSPGTGVVFF. As DNA, the CDR3 is TGTGCCAGCAGCCCCGGGACAGGGGTGGTTTTCTTT.

J is TRBJ2-4 and V is TRBV2; D is uncertain. CDR3 length equals 14 residues. Germline CDR1 SNHLY, CDR2 FYNNEI. V shed 3 bases and J shed 3 bases, with 9 bases lying between them. The CDR3 region has the DNA TGTGCCAGCAGTGACGCAGTAGTCAAAAACATTCAGTACTTC. Encoded protein: CASSDAVVKNIQYF. Together with reference TRBV2 and TRBJ2-4, the CDR3 gives the full variable domain: EPEVTQTPSHQVTQMGQEVILRCVPISNHLYFYWYRQILGQKVEFLVSFYNNEISEKSEIFDDQFSVERPDGSNFTLKIRSTKLEDSAMYFCASSDAVVKNIQYFGAGTRLSVL.